The T cell receptor (beta chain) described here comes from a study of T cells expressing NK-cell markers (dated by TCRdb to 2018 to 2020). With respect to the entire study: TCR beta-chain repertoires were profiled in sorted CD3+CD56+NKG2C+, CD3+CD56+NKG2C- and CD3+CD56-NKG2C+ T-cell subsets from seven or eight donors. The study sequenced eight donors, all healthy volunteers chosen at random: three men and five women. Illumina HiSeq 2000/2500, MiSeq or NextSeq was used to sequence libraries as 2 x 150 bp reads. Among the eight sequenced donors, seven were HCMV-seropositive and one was HCMV-seronegative.

Remarks on this clonotype: Its antigen remains undetermined.

General findings and caveats noted by the study authors: Whether the expanded NKG2C-expressing T cell clones were specific for HCMV antigens remained unclear. Those dominant clonotypes were again the most abundant among CD3+CD56-NKG2C+ cells in a few donors, at about 28.3-65%. For five or six donors, the dominant CD3+CD56+NKG2C+ clonotypes were among the top 10 CD8+ clonotypes and accounted for about 1.0-7.5% of CD8+ T cells.

HCMV-specific IgG was detected in serum with a commercial ELISA kit to determine HCMV serostatus. Ficoll density gradient centrifugation was used to isolate peripheral blood mononuclear cells from blood. The CDR1 and CDR2 encoded by the germline V gene are SGHTA and FQGNSA. The CDR3, cysteine through phenylalanine, is 16 amino acids long. No DNA is listed. For sequencing, an Illumina HiSeq 2000 was employed. TCR beta cDNA libraries were made by 5'RACE template switching that added a universal primer site and unique molecular identifiers. Synthesis of cDNA was primed from the TCR beta constant segment and was followed by two consecutive PCR amplification steps. The original methods were these. MIGEC was used to demultiplex reads and group the reads by UMI, and MiTCR was used to assemble and quantify clonotypes. To exclude erroneous sequences, only TCR cDNA sequences supported by at least two reads were retained. Downstream repertoire analysis used the tcR package, and clonotypes were matched across fractions by CDR3 nucleotide sequence plus V segment. VDJmatch was used to annotate antigen specificity against VDJdb, with one amino acid substitution in CDR3 permitted. Following TCRdb reprocessing, every CDR3 protein sequence forms one entry, and DNA is not provided. These V and J calls derive from TCRdb rather than the authors' analysis. This sample's table lists fewer than 300,000 distinct CDR3 sequences. The ten top clones hold around 3.9% of the sample.

The chain links TRBV7-2 with TRBJ2-3; as DNA is missing, the TRBD1 call by TCRdb cannot be tested. The origin of this receptor is a woman between 18 and 69 years old in good health. The specimen was blood T cells: a sorted CD56 or NKG2C T cell subset, CD4+ or CD8+ T cells, or bulk PBMC T cells (not recorded which). CDR3 region: CASSLVGGGPTDTQYF.